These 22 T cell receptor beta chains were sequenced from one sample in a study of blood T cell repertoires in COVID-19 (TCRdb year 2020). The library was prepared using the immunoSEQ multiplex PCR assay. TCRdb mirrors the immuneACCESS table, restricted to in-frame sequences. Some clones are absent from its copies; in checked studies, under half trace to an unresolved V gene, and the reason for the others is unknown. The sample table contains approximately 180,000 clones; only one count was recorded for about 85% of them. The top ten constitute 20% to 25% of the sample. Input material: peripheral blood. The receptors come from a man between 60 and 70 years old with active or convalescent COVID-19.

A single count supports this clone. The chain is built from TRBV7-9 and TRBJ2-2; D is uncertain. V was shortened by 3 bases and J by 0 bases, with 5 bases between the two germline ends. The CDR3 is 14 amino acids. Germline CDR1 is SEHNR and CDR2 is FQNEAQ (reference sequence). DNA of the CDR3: TGTGCCAGCAGCTTCTACGCGAACACCGGGGAGCTGTTTTTT. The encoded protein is CASSFYANTGELFF. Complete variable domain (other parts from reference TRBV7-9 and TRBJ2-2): DTGVSQNPRHKITKRGQNVTFRCDPISEHNRLYWYRQTLGQGPEFLTYFQNEAQLEKSRLLSDRFSAERPKGSFSTLEIQRTEQGDSAMYLCASSFYANTGELFFGEGSRLTVL.

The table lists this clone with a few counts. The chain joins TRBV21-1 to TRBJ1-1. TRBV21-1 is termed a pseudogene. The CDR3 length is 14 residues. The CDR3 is CASSKENSGTEAFF. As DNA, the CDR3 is TGTGCCAGCAGCAAAGAGAACAGCGGAACTGAAGCTTTCTTT.

In DNA, the CDR3 is TGTGCCACCAGTGATAGTCAGGGAGGGTATGTTGAGCAGTTCTTC. Amino acids: CATSDSQGGYVEQFF. This chain uses TRBV24-1 with TRBJ2-1, with TRBD2 identical over 7 bases. Germline V gene data show CDR1 as KGHDR and CDR2 as SFDVKD. CDR3 length: 15 residues. J lost 9 bases, V lost 3 bases, and 10 bases had no gene match.

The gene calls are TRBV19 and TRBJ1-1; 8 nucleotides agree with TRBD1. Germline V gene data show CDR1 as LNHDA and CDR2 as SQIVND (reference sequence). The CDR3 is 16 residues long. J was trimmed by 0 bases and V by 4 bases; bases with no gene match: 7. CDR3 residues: CASSTDRVWVNTEAFF. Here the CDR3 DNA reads TGTGCCAGTAGTACGGACAGGGTTTGGGTGAACACTGAAGCTTTCTTT.

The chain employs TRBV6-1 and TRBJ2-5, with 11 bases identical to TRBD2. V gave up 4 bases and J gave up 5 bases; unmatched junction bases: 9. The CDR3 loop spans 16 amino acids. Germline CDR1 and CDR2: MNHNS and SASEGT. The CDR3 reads CASSVRLAGGGETQYF. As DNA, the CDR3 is TGTGCCAGCAGTGTGCGGCTAGCGGGGGGAGGGGAGACCCAGTACTTC.

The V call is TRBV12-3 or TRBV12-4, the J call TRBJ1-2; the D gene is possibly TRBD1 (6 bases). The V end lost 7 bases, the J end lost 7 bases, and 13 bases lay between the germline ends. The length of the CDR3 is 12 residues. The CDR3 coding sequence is TGTGCCAGCACCTCAGACAGGCTTGGCTACACCTTC. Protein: CASTSDRLGYTF.

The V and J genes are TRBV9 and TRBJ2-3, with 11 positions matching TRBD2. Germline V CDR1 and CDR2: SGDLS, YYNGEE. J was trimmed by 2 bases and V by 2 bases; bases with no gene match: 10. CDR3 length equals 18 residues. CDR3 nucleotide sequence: TGTGCCAGCAGCGTGAGGGGTAGCGGGGGGGCTCCCACAGATACGCAGTATTTT. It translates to CASSVRGSGGAPTDTQYF.

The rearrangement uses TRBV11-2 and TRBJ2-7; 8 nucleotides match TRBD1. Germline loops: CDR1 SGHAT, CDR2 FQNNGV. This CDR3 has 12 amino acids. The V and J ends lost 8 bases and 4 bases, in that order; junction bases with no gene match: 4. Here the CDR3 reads CASGDRSYEQYF. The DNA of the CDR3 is TGTGCCAGCGGGGACAGGTCGTACGAGCAGTACTTC.

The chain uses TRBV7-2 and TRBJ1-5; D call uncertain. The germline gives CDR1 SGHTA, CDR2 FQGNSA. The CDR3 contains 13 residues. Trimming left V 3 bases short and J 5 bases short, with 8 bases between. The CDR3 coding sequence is TGTGCCAGCAGCTTCTTCTATGATCAGCCCCAGCATTTT. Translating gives CASSFFYDQPQHF. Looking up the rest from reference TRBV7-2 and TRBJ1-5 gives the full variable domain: GAGVSQSPSNKVTEKGKDVELRCDPISGHTALYWYRQSLGQGLEFLIYFQGNSAPDKSGLPSDRFSAERTGGSVSTLTIQRTQQEDSAVYLCASSFFYDQPQHFGDGTRLSIL.

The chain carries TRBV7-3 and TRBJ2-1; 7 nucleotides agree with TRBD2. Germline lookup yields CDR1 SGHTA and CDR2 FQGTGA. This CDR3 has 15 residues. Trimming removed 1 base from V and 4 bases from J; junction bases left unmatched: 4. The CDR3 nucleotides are TGTGCCAGCAGCTTAATTCCAGCGGGGTACAATGAGCAGTTCTTC. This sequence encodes CASSLIPAGYNEQFF.

The DNA for the CDR3 is TGTGCCAGCAGCATACTGACAGGGACCGCAGCAACTAATGAAAAACTGTTTTTT. This codes for CASSILTGTAATNEKLFF. The chain carries TRBV9 and TRBJ1-4; 7 bases align to TRBD1. Germline CDR1 reads SGDLS; CDR2 reads YYNGEE. The V gene end was trimmed by 4 bases and the J gene end by 0 bases; junction bases not matched to a gene: 12. This CDR3 spans 18 amino acids.

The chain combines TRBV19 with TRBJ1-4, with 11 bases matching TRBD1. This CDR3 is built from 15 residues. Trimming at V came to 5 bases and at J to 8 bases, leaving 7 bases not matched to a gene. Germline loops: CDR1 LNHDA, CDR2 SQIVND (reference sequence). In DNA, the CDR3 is TGTGCCAGTAGTCCGCGGACAGGGGGCAAGGAAAAACTGTTTTTT. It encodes CASSPRTGGKEKLFF.

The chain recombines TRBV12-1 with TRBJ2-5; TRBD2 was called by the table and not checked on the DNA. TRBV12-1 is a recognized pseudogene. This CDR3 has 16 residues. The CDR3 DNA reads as TGTGCCAGCAGCTCCGAACTAGCGGGGGGGCGTGAGACCCAGTACTTC. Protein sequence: CASSSELAGGRETQYF.

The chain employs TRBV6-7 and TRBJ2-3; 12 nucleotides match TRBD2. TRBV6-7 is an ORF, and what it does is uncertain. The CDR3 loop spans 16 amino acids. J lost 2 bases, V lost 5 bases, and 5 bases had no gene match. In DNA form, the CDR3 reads TGTGCCAGCAGTAGACTAGCGGGGGCCACCACAGATACGCAGTATTTT. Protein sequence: CASSRLAGATTDTQYF.

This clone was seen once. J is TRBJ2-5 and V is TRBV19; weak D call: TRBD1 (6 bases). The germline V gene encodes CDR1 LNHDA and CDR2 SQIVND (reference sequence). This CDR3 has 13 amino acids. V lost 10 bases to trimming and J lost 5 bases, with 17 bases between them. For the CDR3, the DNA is TGTGCCACCACCGACAGGCTGGTGGAGACCCAGTACTTC. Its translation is CATTDRLVETQYF.

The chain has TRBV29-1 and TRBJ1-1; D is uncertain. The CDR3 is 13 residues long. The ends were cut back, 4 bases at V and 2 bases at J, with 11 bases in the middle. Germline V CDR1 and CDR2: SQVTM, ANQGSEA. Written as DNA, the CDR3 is TGCAGCGTTGTTCCGGGAATTAACACTGAAGCTTTCTTT. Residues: CSVVPGINTEAFF.

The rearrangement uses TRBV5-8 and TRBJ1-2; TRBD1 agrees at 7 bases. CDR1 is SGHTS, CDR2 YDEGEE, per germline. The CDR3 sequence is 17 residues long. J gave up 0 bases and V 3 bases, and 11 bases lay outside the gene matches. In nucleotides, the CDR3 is TGTGCCAGCAGCTCCCGGACAGGCGCCTACCCTAACTATGGCTACACCTTC. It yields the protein CASSSRTGAYPNYGYTF.

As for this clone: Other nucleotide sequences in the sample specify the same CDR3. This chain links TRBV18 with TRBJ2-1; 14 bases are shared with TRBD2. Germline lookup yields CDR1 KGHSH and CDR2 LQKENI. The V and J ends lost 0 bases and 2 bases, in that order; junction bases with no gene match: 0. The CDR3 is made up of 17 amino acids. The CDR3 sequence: CASSPPTSGGAYNEQFF. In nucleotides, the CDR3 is TGTGCCAGCTCACCACCGACTAGCGGGGGGGCCTACAATGAGCAGTTCTTC.

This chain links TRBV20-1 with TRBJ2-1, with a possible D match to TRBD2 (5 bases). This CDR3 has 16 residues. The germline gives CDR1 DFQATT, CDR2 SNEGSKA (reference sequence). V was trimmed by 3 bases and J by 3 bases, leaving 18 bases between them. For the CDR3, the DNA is TGCAGTGCTAGTAATGGGCCGCGGGTTGACTACAATGAGCAGTTCTTC. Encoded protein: CSASNGPRVDYNEQFF.

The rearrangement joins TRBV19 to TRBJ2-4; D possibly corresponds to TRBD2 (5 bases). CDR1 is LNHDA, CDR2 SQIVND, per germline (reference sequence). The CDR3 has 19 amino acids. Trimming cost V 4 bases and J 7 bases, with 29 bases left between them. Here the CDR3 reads CASSRVPVARFSPGNIQYF. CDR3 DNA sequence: TGTGCCAGTAGTAGGGTCCCGGTAGCGCGGTTCTCCCCCGGGAACATTCAGTACTTC.

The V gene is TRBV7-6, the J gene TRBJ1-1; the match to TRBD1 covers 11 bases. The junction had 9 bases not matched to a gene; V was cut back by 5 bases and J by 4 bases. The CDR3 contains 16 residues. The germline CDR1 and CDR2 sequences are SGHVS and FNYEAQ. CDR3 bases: TGTGCCAGCAGCGTCCGGGACAGGGGGTACGGCACTGAAGCTTTCTTT. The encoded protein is CASSVRDRGYGTEAFF.

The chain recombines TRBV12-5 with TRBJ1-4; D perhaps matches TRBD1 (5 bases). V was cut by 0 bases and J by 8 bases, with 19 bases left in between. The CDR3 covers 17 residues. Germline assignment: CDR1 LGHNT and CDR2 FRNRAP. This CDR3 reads CASGLVRGGIGWEKLFF. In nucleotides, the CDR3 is TGTGCTAGTGGTTTGGTTCGTGGGGGGATAGGGTGGGAAAAACTGTTTTTT. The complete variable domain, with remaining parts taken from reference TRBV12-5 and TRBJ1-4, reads DARVTQTPRHKVTEMGQEVTMRCQPILGHNTVFWYRQTMMQGLELLAYFRNRAPLDDSGMPKDRFSAEMPDATLATLKIQPSEPRDSAVYFCASGLVRGGIGWEKLFFGSGTQLSVL.